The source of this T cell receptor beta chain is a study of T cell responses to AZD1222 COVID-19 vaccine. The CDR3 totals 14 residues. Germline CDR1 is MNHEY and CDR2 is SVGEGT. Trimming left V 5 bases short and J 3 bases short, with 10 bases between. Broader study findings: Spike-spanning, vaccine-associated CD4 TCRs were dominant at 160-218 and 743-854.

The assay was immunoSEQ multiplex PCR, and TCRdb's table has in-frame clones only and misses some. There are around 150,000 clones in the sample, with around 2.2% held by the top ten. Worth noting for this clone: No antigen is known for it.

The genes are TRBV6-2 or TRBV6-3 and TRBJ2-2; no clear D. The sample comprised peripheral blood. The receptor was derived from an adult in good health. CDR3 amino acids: CASSILRDTGELFF. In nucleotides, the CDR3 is TGTGCCAGCAGTATCCTCCGGGACACCGGGGAGCTGTTTTTT.